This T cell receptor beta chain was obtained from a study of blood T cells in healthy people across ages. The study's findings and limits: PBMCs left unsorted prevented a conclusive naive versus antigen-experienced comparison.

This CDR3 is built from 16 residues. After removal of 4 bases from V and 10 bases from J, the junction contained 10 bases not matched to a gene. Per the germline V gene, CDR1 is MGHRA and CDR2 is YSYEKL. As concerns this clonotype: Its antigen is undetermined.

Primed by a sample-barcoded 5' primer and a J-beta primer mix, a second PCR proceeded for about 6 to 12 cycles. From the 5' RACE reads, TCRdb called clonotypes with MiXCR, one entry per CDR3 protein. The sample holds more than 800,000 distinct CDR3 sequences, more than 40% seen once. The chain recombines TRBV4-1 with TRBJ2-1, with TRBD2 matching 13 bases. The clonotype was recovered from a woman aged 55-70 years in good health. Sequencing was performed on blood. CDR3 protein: CASSPTRTSGRGEQFF. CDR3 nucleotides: TGCGCCAGCAGCCCCACGCGGACTAGCGGGAGAGGGGAGCAGTTCTTC.